This record covers a single TCR beta chain. At least ten counts were recorded for this clonotype. Its antigen remains undetermined. No base-level quality is on record; no much larger clone is a single base apart. This sample is part of a study of tumor-infiltrating lymphocytes in primary liver carcinoma (dated by TCRdb to 2015 to 2018). With regard to the full study: Of the five patients, three men and two women aged 30 to 69 years, four had hepatocellular carcinoma and one had combined HCC and intrahepatic cholangiocarcinoma. High reproducibility was observed for the technical replicate repertoires, with mean shared-clone rates near 0.89 and correlation coefficients above 0.98. The five patients had tumors staged T1-T3 N0M0, with maximum diameters ranging from about 4 to 11 cm. To link TCRbeta repertoire diversity with the local molecular phenotype, the roughly 23 tumor region samples were profiled using Agilent mRNA microarrays. For each liver tumor, the study sampled five regions along with adjacent normal tissue and blood, and applied TCRbeta repertoire sequencing, expression microarrays and whole-exome sequencing. A total of 35 or so specimens from 5 patients, comprising 25 or so tumor regions, 5 adjacent noncancerous liver tissues and 5 peripheral blood samples, were covered by TCRbeta repertoire sequencing. Each sample produced roughly 3.5 to 8 million productive TCRbeta reads, and read depth showed no significant difference between tissue types. Broader findings and caveats from the paper: Because only the TCR beta chain was sequenced and unpaired alpha chains were not captured, true repertoire diversity is likely underestimated. With just 4 or 5 patients in the study, the authors point out that the findings should be validated in a larger study. Pairs of tumor regions showed greater repertoire overlap (mean roughly 35%) than tumor-adjacent pairs (roughly 17%) or tumor-blood pairs (around 15%), which is consistent with antigen-driven expansion. The top 250 clones accounted for a significantly greater share of the repertoire in tumors than in blood (p = 0.039). Only about 7.5-25% of top clones were found in all five regions of a tumor, suggesting spatial heterogeneity of tumor-infiltrating T cells. Because the samples were bulk and unsorted, CD4+ and CD8+ T cell repertoires could not be compared.

Without any cell sorting, total RNA and DNA were co-extracted from approximately 20-30 mg of bulk tissue using the AllPrep DNA/RNA mini kit. Between November 2015 and March 2016, five patients in China with histopathologically diagnosed primary liver carcinoma had surgical resection. At the time of sampling, the patients were treatment-naive and had chronic HBV infection. Each tumor was sampled at five spatially separated regions: the superior, inferior, left-lateral and right-lateral poles and the tumor centre. According to histology, viable tumor cells made up more than 80% of every tumor sample. Pieces of fresh tumor and adjacent tissue were cut in half, with one half kept in RNAlater at -80 degrees C and the other half sent for histology. Starting from approximately 0.5 ug total RNA, TCRbeta-specific cDNA was produced by reverse transcription with a constant-region primer and ProtoScript II reverse transcriptase. TCRbeta libraries were built with three nested multiplex PCR rounds, a slightly modified ARM-PCR procedure. The first two PCR rounds used multiplex TRBV1-TRBV30 forward primers with a Cbeta reverse primer, each for about 10 cycles. Sample barcodes and Illumina adapters were added in a final 25-cycle PCR with Deep VentR polymerase. Before sequencing, amplicons of 200-500 bp were purified from gel using a QIAquick gel extraction kit. An Illumina HiSeq 2500 was used to sequence the TCRbeta amplicons with 250-bp paired-end reads. Processing in the source paper ran as follows. Trimmomatic v0.33 was used to quality-trim the reads, and FLASH v1.2.11 was used to merge paired reads so that full CDR3 sequences could be recovered. MiGEC v1.2.1b assigned V, D and J germline segments to the rearranged TCRbeta sequences. VDJtools v1.0.0 computed clonotype statistics and Shannon-Wiener diversity indices. To reduce sampling bias, subsequent analyses other than the diversity analysis used only the 250 most abundant clonotypes in each sample. TCRdb reprocessed the public reads (quality trimming at Q25 with fastp, clone calling with MiXCR) and kept in-frame beta chains. When rows share a CDR3 protein, they turn into one entry using the most common DNA and genes. TCRdb's processing, not the authors' own work, is the source of the V and J calls. The sample contains 40,000 to 55,000 distinct CDR3 sequences, around 77% of them found a single time. The ten largest clonotypes hold approximately 25% of the sample.

CDR1 PRHDT and CDR2 FYEKMQ were looked up in the germline V gene (reference sequence). V loses 4 bases, J loses 8 bases, and the germline ends lie 18 bases apart. From cysteine to phenylalanine, the CDR3 is 16 amino acids long. The sequence is cut down to CDR3 DNA, 48 bases in frame from base 1. The receptor chain draws on TRBV13 and TRBJ1-6, and the D gene may be TRBD1, 5 bases matching. The TCR was taken from a middle-aged man with primary liver carcinoma and hepatitis B virus infection. The sample was liver tumor tissue from sampling region 5. This specimen's cell subset or site label, interpreted: tumor region T5, tumor centre. This receptor carries the CDR3 CASSSPGTQGDSPLHF. The DNA sequence is as follows: TGTGCCAGCAGCTCCCCCGGGACGCAAGGGGATTCACCCCTCCACTTT.